This is a list of T cell receptor beta chains from one sample in a study of blood T cell repertoires in COVID-19. This table comes from immunoSEQ multiplex PCR, and its TCRdb copy is limited to in-frame clones, with some not included. The sample shows about 160,000 clones, 87% of them seen only once. Sample: PBMCs or T cells enriched from blood (not recorded which). Receptors were obtained from a woman aged 45 to 65 who had recovered from COVID-19. Both conserved end residues are part of each CDR3. A D gene is named only where the DNA matches it firmly. Expanded clones are given a class, and other clones once, few, many or no size at all.

TRBV2	NA	NA	TRBJ2-3	TGTGCCAGCAGTGTCTACAGGGACACAGATACGCAGTATTTT	CASSVYRDTDTQYF
TRBV28	NA	NA	TRBJ1-5	TGTGCCAGCAGTTTAACGGGAAAGGGCAATCAGCCCCAGCATTTT	CASSLTGKGNQPQHF
TRBV3-1/TRBV3-2	TRBD1	NA	TRBJ2-7	TGTGCCAGCAGCCCCGGACAGGGGAACTACGAGCAGTACTTC	CASSPGQGNYEQYF
TRBV24-1	NA	NA	TRBJ1-2	TGTGCCACCAGTGACCCAGGACGGGGCTATGGCTACACCTTC	CATSDPGRGYGYTF
TRBV6-5	NA	NA	TRBJ1-1	TGTGCCAGCAGTTCCCCCGGACAGATTGAAGCTTTCTTT	CASSSPGQIEAFF
TRBV11-3	TRBD1	NA	TRBJ1-3	TGTGCCAGCAGGGGGACAGTGGCCTCTGGAAACACCATATATTTT	CASRGTVASGNTIYF
TRBV2	NA	NA	TRBJ1-6	TGTGCCAGCAGGGAGGACAGTCCGAATTCACCCCTCCACTTT	CASREDSPNSPLHF
TRBV16	TRBD1	NA	TRBJ1-2	TGTGCCAGCAGCGAAGGGGACAGGGGAGTTTATGGCTACACCTTC	CASSEGDRGVYGYTF
TRBV11-1	NA	NA	TRBJ1-1	TGTGCCAGCAGCCTACAGGGTACCCTACTAGCTTTCTTT	CASSLQGTLLAFF
TRBV4-2	TRBD2	few	TRBJ2-1	TGTGCCAGCAGCCAAGATACGGAGACTAGGGGAGGGAATGAGCAGTTCTTC	CASSQDTETRGGNEQFF
TRBV5-1	TRBD1	NA	TRBJ1-1	TGCGCCAGCAGCTTGCGGGGACAGGACTGGGAAGCTTTCTTT	CASSLRGQDWEAFF
TRBV4-1	TRBD2	NA	TRBJ2-5	TGCGCCACAGGGAGGACTAGCGGGATCCAAGAGACCCAGTACTTC	CATGRTSGIQETQYF
TRBV9	NA	NA	TRBJ1-1	TGTGCCAGCAGCGCGAGCCGGGATGAAGCTTTCTTT	CASSASRDEAFF
TRBV3-1/TRBV3-2	TRBD2	NA	TRBJ2-7	TGTGCCAGCAGCCAAGAGGGGGGGTACTACGAGCAGTACTTC	CASSQEGGYYEQYF
TRBV7-8	TRBD2	NA	TRBJ2-5	TGTGCCAGCAGCTTAGTCCTAGCGGGAGGGAGTAGGCAAGAGACCCAGTACTTC	CASSLVLAGGSRQETQYF